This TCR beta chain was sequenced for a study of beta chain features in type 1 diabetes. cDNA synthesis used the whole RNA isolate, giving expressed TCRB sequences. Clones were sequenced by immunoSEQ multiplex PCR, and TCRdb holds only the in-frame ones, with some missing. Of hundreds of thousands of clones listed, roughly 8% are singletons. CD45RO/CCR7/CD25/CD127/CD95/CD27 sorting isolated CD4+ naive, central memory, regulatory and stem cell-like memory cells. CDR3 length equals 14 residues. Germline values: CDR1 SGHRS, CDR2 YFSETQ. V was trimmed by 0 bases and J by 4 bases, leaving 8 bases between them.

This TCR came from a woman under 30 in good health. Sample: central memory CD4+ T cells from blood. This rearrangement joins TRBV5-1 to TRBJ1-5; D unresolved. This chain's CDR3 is CASSLGVGNQPQHF. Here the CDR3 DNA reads TGCGCCAGCAGCTTGGGGGTTGGAAATCAGCCCCAGCATTTT.